This T cell receptor (beta chain) is drawn from a study of T cell responses to AZD1222 COVID-19 vaccine. Whole-study findings and limits: Unmutated variant regions are reportedly targeted by nearly half of spike-specific TCRs. The sample set comprised mostly white British donors with more females, and clonal diversity was possibly underestimated.

Produced via immunoSEQ multiplex PCR; TCRdb's table is partial and in-frame only. The sample contains around 160,000 clones, roughly 92% of which appear only once. This clone occurred once. The antigen is unknown. This sequence was found in an adult in good health. The sequencing used peripheral blood, collected on day 0 of AZD1222 vaccination.

The CDR3 DNA follows: TGTGCCTGGAGTGAGGAGATCAATCAGCCCCAGCATTTT. Its protein product is CAWSEEINQPQHF. J is TRBJ1-5 and V is TRBV30; D remains ambiguous. The V end was cut by 1 base, the J end by 3 bases, with 7 bases between. The length of the CDR3 is 13 residues. Per germline, CDR1 GTSNPN and CDR2 SVGIG (reference sequence).